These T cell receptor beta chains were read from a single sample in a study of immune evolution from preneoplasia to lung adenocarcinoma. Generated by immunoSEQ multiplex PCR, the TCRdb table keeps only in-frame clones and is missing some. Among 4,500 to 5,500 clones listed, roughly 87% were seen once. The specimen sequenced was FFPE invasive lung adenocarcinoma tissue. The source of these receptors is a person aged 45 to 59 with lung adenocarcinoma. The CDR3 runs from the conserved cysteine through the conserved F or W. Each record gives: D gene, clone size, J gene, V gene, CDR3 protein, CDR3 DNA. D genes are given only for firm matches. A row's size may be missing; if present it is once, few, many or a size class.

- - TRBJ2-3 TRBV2 CASSELGSTDTQYF TGTGCCAGCAGTGAATTAGGTAGCACAGATACGCAGTATTTT
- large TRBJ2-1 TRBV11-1 CASSLGLTNWPSWDEQFF TGTGCCAGCAGCTTGGGGCTGACTAACTGGCCTAGCTGGGATGAGCAGTTCTTC
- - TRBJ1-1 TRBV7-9 CASSPRPGTLNYHF TGTGCCAGCAGCCCTCGCCCCGGGACCCTTAACTACCACTTT
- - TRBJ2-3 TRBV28 CASSLEGWTDTQYF TGTGCCAGCAGTTTAGAGGGTTGGACAGATACGCAGTATTTT
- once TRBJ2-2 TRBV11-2 CASSLKDWTRATGELFF TGTGCCAGCAGCCTAAAAGACTGGACGCGAGCCACCGGGGAGCTGTTTTTT
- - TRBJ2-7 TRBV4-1 CASSQEGTYHYEQYF TGCGCCAGCAGCCAAGAAGGGACCTATCACTACGAGCAGTACTTC
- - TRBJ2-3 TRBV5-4 CASSRQNTDTQYF TGTGCCAGCAGCCGACAGAACACAGATACGCAGTATTTT
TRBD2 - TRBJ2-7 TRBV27 CASSALQTSVISEQYF TGTGCCAGCAGCGCCCTTCAGACTAGCGTTATAAGCGAGCAGTACTTC
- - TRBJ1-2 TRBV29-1 CSVGQVYGYTF TGCAGCGTTGGACAGGTCTATGGCTACACCTTC
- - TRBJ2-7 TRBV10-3 CAIRQVQGGEQYF TGTGCCATCCGACAAGTGCAGGGCGGGGAGCAGTACTTC
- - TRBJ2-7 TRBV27 CASSRDPTYF TGTGCCAGCAGTCGGGATCCTACGTACTTC
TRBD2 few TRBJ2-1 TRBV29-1 CSAASGGSYNEQFF TGCAGCGCCGCTAGCGGGGGGTCGTACAATGAGCAGTTCTTC
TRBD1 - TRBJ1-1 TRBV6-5 CASSYSSRTGGEAFF TGTGCCAGCAGTTACTCATCCAGGACAGGGGGAGAAGCTTTCTTT
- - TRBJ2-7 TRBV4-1 CASSQEVFSEQYF TGCGCCAGCAGCCAAGAAGTGTTCTCCGAGCAGTACTTC
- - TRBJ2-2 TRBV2 CASIQGDRNTGELFF TGTGCCAGCATCCAGGGTGACAGGAACACCGGGGAGCTGTTTTTT
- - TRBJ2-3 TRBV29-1 CSVRWTLTDTQYF TGCAGCGTTAGGTGGACTCTCACAGATACGCAGTATTTT
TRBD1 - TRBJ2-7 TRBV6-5 CASSYTWAGGHEQYF TGTGCCAGCAGTTACACGTGGGCAGGGGGCCACGAGCAGTACTTC
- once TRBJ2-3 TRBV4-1 CASTHAGQNTDTQYF TGCGCCAGCACTCATGCGGGACAGAACACAGATACGCAGTATTTT
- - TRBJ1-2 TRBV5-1 CASSLAEAGPYGYTF TGCGCCAGCAGCTTGGCCGAGGCCGGGCCCTATGGCTACACCTTC
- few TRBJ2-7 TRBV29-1 CSDGTAYEQYF TGCAGCGATGGGACCGCTTACGAGCAGTACTTC
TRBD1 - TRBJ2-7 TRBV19 CASSIRVGQVSYEQYF TGTGCCAGTAGTATAAGAGTTGGACAGGTATCCTACGAGCAGTACTTC
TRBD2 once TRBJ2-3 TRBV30 CAWSVLAGAGDTQYF TGTGCCTGGAGTGTTCTAGCGGGAGCGGGAGATACGCAGTATTTT
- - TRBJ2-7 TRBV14 CASSQVGRANEDEQYF TGTGCCAGCAGCCAAGTGGGCAGGGCGAATGAGGACGAGCAGTACTTC
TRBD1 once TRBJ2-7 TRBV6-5 CASSPGQDPEQYF TGTGCCAGCAGTCCCGGACAGGACCCCGAGCAGTACTTC
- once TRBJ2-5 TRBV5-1 CASSFRPDSQETQYF TGCGCCAGCAGCTTTCGGCCGGATTCCCAAGAGACCCAGTACTTC
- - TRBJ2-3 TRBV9 CASSTSGKLDTQYF TGTGCCAGCAGCACGTCAGGGAAACTCGATACGCAGTATTTT
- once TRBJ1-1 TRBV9 CASSVRPTFNEAFF TGTGCCAGCAGCGTACGACCGACGTTTAATGAAGCTTTCTTT
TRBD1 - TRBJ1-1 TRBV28 CASSFGWTGIYTEAFF TGTGCCAGCAGTTTTGGGTGGACAGGGATATACACTGAAGCTTTCTTT
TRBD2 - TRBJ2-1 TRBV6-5 CASSYSGAGGRNEQFF TGTGCCAGCAGTTACTCGGGAGCGGGAGGGCGGAATGAGCAGTTCTTC
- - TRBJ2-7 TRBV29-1 CSVGNDRVSSYEQYF TGCAGCGTTGGAAATGACAGAGTTTCCTCCTACGAGCAGTACTTC
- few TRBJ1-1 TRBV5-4 CASSQGGGPAFF TGTGCCAGCAGCCAAGGCGGGGGGCCAGCTTTCTTT
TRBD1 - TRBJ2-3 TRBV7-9 CASSAPGTGRADTQYF TGTGCCAGCAGCGCCCCCGGGACAGGGAGGGCAGATACGCAGTATTTT
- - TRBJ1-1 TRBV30 CAWSVLRNTEAFF TGTGCCTGGAGTGTCTTAAGGAACACTGAAGCTTTCTTT
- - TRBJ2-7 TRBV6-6 CASSYRYGLEQYF TGTGCCAGCAGTTACCGCTACGGTCTCGAGCAGTACTTC
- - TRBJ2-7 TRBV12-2 CASRLRQGVSYEQYF TGTGCAAGTCGCTTACGGCAGGGCGTCTCCTACGAGCAGTACTTC
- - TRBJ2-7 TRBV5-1 CASSLNMGPYEQYF TGCGCCAGCAGCTTGAATATGGGCCCCTACGAGCAGTACTTC
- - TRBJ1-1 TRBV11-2 CASSFEGNTEAFF TGTGCCAGCAGCTTTGAAGGGAACACTGAAGCTTTCTTT
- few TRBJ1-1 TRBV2 CASSTMMNTEAFF TGTGCCAGCAGCACGATGATGAACACTGAAGCTTTCTTT
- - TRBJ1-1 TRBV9 CASSIGGSDTEAFF TGTGCCAGCAGCATCGGAGGCAGTGACACTGAAGCTTTCTTT